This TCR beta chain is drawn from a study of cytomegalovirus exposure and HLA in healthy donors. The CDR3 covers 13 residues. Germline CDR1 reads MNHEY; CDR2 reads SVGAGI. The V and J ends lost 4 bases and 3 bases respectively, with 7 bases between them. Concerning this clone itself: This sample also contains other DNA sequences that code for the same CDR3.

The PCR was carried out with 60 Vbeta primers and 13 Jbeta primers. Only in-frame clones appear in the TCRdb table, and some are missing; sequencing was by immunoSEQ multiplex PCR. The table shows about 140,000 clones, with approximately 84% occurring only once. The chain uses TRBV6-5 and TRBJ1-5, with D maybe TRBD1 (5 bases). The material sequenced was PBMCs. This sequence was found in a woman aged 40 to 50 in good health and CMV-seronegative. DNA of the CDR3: TGTGCCAGCAGTTCCAGGGACAATCAGCCCCAGCATTTT. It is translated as CASSSRDNQPQHF.